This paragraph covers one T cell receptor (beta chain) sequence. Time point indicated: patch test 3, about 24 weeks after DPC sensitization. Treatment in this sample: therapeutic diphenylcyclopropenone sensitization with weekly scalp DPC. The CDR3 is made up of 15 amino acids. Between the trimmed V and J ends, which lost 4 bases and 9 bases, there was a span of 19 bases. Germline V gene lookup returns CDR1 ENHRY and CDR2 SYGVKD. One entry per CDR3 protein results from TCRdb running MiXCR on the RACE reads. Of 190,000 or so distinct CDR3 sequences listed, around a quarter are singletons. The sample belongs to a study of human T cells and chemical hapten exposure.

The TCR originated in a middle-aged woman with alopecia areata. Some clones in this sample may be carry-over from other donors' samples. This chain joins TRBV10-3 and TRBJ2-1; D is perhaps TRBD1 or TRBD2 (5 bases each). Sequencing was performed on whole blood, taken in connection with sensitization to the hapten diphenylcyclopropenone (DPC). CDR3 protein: CAISAGFGGVGEQFF. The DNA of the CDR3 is TGTGCCATCAGTGCGGGCTTTGGGGGAGTGGGTGAGCAGTTCTTC.